A selection of T cell receptor beta chains follows, all from one sample in a study of technical replicates of blood from a few donors. The data were produced by immunoSEQ multiplex PCR, yet TCRdb's version contains in-frame clones alone and is incomplete. This table holds about 100,000 clones, 95% to 96% found once. Sequenced sample: T cells isolated from PBMCs. The receptors derive from a human donor in good health. Both conserved end residues are part of each CDR3. D genes are given only for firm matches. Clone sizes are given selectively: once, few, many, or a class where the clone is expanded.

clone_size: -; d_call: TRBD1; j_call: TRBJ1-5; v_call: TRBV7-8; cdr3_nt: TGTGCCAGCAGCGCGGGACAGGGGATGAATCAGCCCCAGCATTTT; cdr3_aa: CASSAGQGMNQPQHF
clone_size: -; d_call: -; j_call: TRBJ1-4; v_call: TRBV27; cdr3_nt: TGTGCCAGCAGTTTCCTTCCGGTGAGGTCAACAACTAATGAAAAACTGTTTTTT; cdr3_aa: CASSFLPVRSTTNEKLFF
clone_size: -; d_call: TRBD1; j_call: TRBJ2-6; v_call: TRBV28; cdr3_nt: TGTGCCAGCAGTTTATGGGGGACAGGGATTGGTGGGGCCAACGTCCTGACTTTC; cdr3_aa: CASSLWGTGIGGANVLTF
clone_size: -; d_call: -; j_call: TRBJ1-2; v_call: TRBV10-3; cdr3_nt: TGTGCCATCAAGCCAATACAGGGCTCCTATGGCTACACCTTC; cdr3_aa: CAIKPIQGSYGYTF
clone_size: -; d_call: -; j_call: TRBJ2-7; v_call: TRBV7-8; cdr3_nt: TGTGCCAGCAGCTTAGTAGGAGGGGTGAGAGCCTACGAGCAGTACTTC; cdr3_aa: CASSLVGGVRAYEQYF
clone_size: -; d_call: -; j_call: TRBJ2-6; v_call: TRBV18; cdr3_nt: TGTGCCAGCTCACCGACAGCTTACTCTGGGGCCAACGTCCTGACTTTC; cdr3_aa: CASSPTAYSGANVLTF
clone_size: -; d_call: TRBD1; j_call: TRBJ2-1; v_call: TRBV28; cdr3_nt: TGTGCCAGCAGTTTGGTGGGGACAGGGGGCGTTGGGTACAATGAGCAGTTCTTC; cdr3_aa: CASSLVGTGGVGYNEQFF
clone_size: -; d_call: -; j_call: TRBJ2-2; v_call: TRBV18; cdr3_nt: TGTGCCAGCTCACCAAGTAGAGGTGCGAACACCGGGGAGCTGTTTTTT; cdr3_aa: CASSPSRGANTGELFF
clone_size: -; d_call: TRBD2; j_call: TRBJ2-3; v_call: TRBV9; cdr3_nt: TGTGCCAGCAGCGTAGGTGGTAGCGGGAGAGCTTATACGCAGTATTTT; cdr3_aa: CASSVGGSGRAYTQYF
clone_size: -; d_call: -; j_call: TRBJ1-4; v_call: TRBV28; cdr3_nt: TGTGCCAGCACGTCCGGGGGGGTGTCAGGAAAACTGTTTTTT; cdr3_aa: CASTSGGVSGKLFF
clone_size: -; d_call: TRBD2; j_call: TRBJ2-5; v_call: TRBV7-9; cdr3_nt: TGTGCCAGCAGCCGGAGCGGGAGGGCACAAGAGACCCAGTACTTC; cdr3_aa: CASSRSGRAQETQYF
clone_size: -; d_call: -; j_call: TRBJ1-2; v_call: TRBV6-1; cdr3_nt: TGTGCCAGCAGTGGCGGGGGGCGCTACACCTTC; cdr3_aa: CASSGGGRYTF
clone_size: -; d_call: TRBD2; j_call: TRBJ2-3; v_call: TRBV9; cdr3_nt: TGTGCCAGCAGCGTAGTTCCAAGATCTGCGGGGGAGACCCTGATACTGGGTCCCCCTGATACGCAGTATTTT; cdr3_aa: CASSVVPRSAGETLILGPPDTQYF
clone_size: -; d_call: -; j_call: TRBJ2-2; v_call: TRBV10-2; cdr3_nt: TGCGCCAGCAGTCACAGGGGAGGGAACACCGGGGAGCTGTTTTTT; cdr3_aa: CASSHRGGNTGELFF
clone_size: -; d_call: -; j_call: TRBJ1-4; v_call: TRBV30; cdr3_nt: TGTGCCTGTCAGGGTACGGGAGTAACTAATGAAAAACTGTTTTTT; cdr3_aa: CACQGTGVTNEKLFF
clone_size: -; d_call: -; j_call: TRBJ2-1; v_call: TRBV7-9; cdr3_nt: TGTGCCAGCAGCCAGGGGTTCAATGAGCAGTTCTTC; cdr3_aa: CASSQGFNEQFF
clone_size: -; d_call: TRBD1; j_call: TRBJ2-7; v_call: TRBV29-1; cdr3_nt: TGCAGCGTGGAGGGGGGACAGGGCCCCTATGGCGAGCAGTACTTC; cdr3_aa: CSVEGGQGPYGEQYF
clone_size: -; d_call: TRBD2; j_call: TRBJ2-1; v_call: TRBV28; cdr3_nt: TGTGCCAGCATCCAGGGAAGCGGGAGTGAGCAGTTCTTC; cdr3_aa: CASIQGSGSEQFF
clone_size: -; d_call: -; j_call: TRBJ1-2; v_call: TRBV19; cdr3_nt: TGTGCCAGTAGTACCGGGGGTCATGGCTACACCTTC; cdr3_aa: CASSTGGHGYTF
clone_size: once; d_call: -; j_call: TRBJ2-3; v_call: TRBV29-1; cdr3_nt: TGCAGCGTCGCAGAGCACAGAAGCACAGATACGCAGTATTTT; cdr3_aa: CSVAEHRSTDTQYF
clone_size: -; d_call: -; j_call: TRBJ1-1; v_call: TRBV19; cdr3_nt: TGTGCCAGTAATACAGGGAACACTGAAGCTTTCTTT; cdr3_aa: CASNTGNTEAFF
clone_size: -; d_call: -; j_call: TRBJ1-2; v_call: TRBV9; cdr3_nt: TGTGCCAGCAGCGTGGGAACAGGGAACTATGGCTACACCTTC; cdr3_aa: CASSVGTGNYGYTF
clone_size: -; d_call: -; j_call: TRBJ2-3; v_call: TRBV29-1; cdr3_nt: TGCAGCGTTGAGGTTAGCGGCACAGATACGCAGTATTTT; cdr3_aa: CSVEVSGTDTQYF
clone_size: once; d_call: -; j_call: TRBJ2-7; v_call: TRBV6-6; cdr3_nt: TGTGCCATCAGTTCTAACAGGCGAGCCTACGAGCAGTACTTC; cdr3_aa: CAISSNRRAYEQYF
clone_size: once; d_call: -; j_call: TRBJ2-1; v_call: TRBV6-1; cdr3_nt: TGTGCCAGCAGCGGCGGGGATACCCACAATGAGCAGTTCTTC; cdr3_aa: CASSGGDTHNEQFF
clone_size: -; d_call: -; j_call: TRBJ2-5; v_call: TRBV2; cdr3_nt: TGTGCCAGCAGTGACCAGGGCGGCCGACAAGAGACCCAGTACTTC; cdr3_aa: CASSDQGGRQETQYF
clone_size: -; d_call: -; j_call: TRBJ1-3; v_call: TRBV9; cdr3_nt: TGTGCCAGCCGTACAGGGAGCTCTGGAAACACCATATATTTT; cdr3_aa: CASRTGSSGNTIYF
clone_size: -; d_call: -; j_call: TRBJ2-7; v_call: TRBV4-1; cdr3_nt: TGCGCCAGCAGCCAAGGAATTCGGGATCCCTTTGAGCAGTACTTC; cdr3_aa: CASSQGIRDPFEQYF
clone_size: -; d_call: TRBD2; j_call: TRBJ2-5; v_call: TRBV6-5; cdr3_nt: TGTGCCAGCACCCCCGGACTAGCGGAAGAGACCCAGTACTTC; cdr3_aa: CASTPGLAEETQYF
clone_size: -; d_call: TRBD2; j_call: TRBJ2-3; v_call: TRBV18; cdr3_nt: TGTGCCAGCAGAAACTCGCGGGGGAACTACTTCACAGATACGCAGTATTTT; cdr3_aa: CASRNSRGNYFTDTQYF
clone_size: -; d_call: -; j_call: TRBJ2-3; v_call: TRBV2; cdr3_nt: TGTGCCATACTACGACTAGACCGCACAGATACGCAGTATTTT; cdr3_aa: CAILRLDRTDTQYF
clone_size: -; d_call: -; j_call: TRBJ2-3; v_call: TRBV5-1; cdr3_nt: TGCGCCAGCAGCTTGACTAGCTCGAACACAGATACGCAGTATTTT; cdr3_aa: CASSLTSSNTDTQYF
clone_size: -; d_call: TRBD2; j_call: TRBJ2-1; v_call: TRBV10-3; cdr3_nt: TGTGCCATCAGTGCTTCGAGCGGGAGCTACAATGAGCAGTTCTTC; cdr3_aa: CAISASSGSYNEQFF
clone_size: -; d_call: TRBD2; j_call: TRBJ2-2; v_call: TRBV4-2; cdr3_nt: TGTGCCAGCAGCCATCCCTTAGGGCGGGGGGGCACCGGGGAGCTGTTTTTT; cdr3_aa: CASSHPLGRGGTGELFF
clone_size: -; d_call: TRBD1; j_call: TRBJ2-2; v_call: TRBV7-8; cdr3_nt: TGTGCCAGCAGCTCGCTGGACAGGAGCACCGGGGAGCTGTTTTTT; cdr3_aa: CASSSLDRSTGELFF
clone_size: once; d_call: -; j_call: TRBJ1-1; v_call: TRBV5-4; cdr3_nt: TGTGCCAGCAGCCGGAGGGATCAGAACACTGAAGCTTTCTTT; cdr3_aa: CASSRRDQNTEAFF
clone_size: -; d_call: -; j_call: TRBJ2-2; v_call: TRBV7-9; cdr3_nt: TGTGCCAGCAGCTTATCCAGGGCTGGCACCGGGGAGCTGTTTTTT; cdr3_aa: CASSLSRAGTGELFF
clone_size: once; d_call: -; j_call: TRBJ1-2; v_call: TRBV7-9; cdr3_nt: TGTGCCAGCAGCCCGACAGGACTCTATGGCTACACCTTC; cdr3_aa: CASSPTGLYGYTF
clone_size: -; d_call: TRBD1; j_call: TRBJ1-2; v_call: TRBV19; cdr3_nt: TGTGCCAGTAGTTACAGGGGAAACTATGGCTACACCTTC; cdr3_aa: CASSYRGNYGYTF
clone_size: -; d_call: -; j_call: TRBJ2-7; v_call: TRBV18; cdr3_nt: TGTGCCAGCTCACTCACCATGGGGCTTAATTCGGACTACGAGCAGTACTTC; cdr3_aa: CASSLTMGLNSDYEQYF
clone_size: -; d_call: -; j_call: TRBJ1-2; v_call: TRBV9; cdr3_nt: TGTGCCAGCAGCGTATCAGCGGGGGCTAACTATGGCTACACCTTC; cdr3_aa: CASSVSAGANYGYTF
clone_size: -; d_call: -; j_call: TRBJ2-1; v_call: TRBV6-5; cdr3_nt: TGTGCCAGCAGTTATGCGACTAGGCCCCACAATGAGCAGTTCTTC; cdr3_aa: CASSYATRPHNEQFF
clone_size: -; d_call: TRBD1; j_call: TRBJ2-1; v_call: TRBV28; cdr3_nt: TGTGCCACCAAGGGGCAGGGGGTTTCCTACAATGAGCAGTTCTTC; cdr3_aa: CATKGQGVSYNEQFF
clone_size: -; d_call: -; j_call: TRBJ2-5; v_call: TRBV6-5; cdr3_nt: TGTGCCAGCAGTTTCATGGACAGTATTAAGGAGACCCAGTACTTC; cdr3_aa: CASSFMDSIKETQYF
clone_size: -; d_call: TRBD1; j_call: TRBJ1-5; v_call: TRBV27; cdr3_nt: TGTGCCAGCAGTTTATCGGGTCAGGGGGCGATTCAGCCCCAGCATTTT; cdr3_aa: CASSLSGQGAIQPQHF
clone_size: -; d_call: -; j_call: TRBJ1-1; v_call: TRBV6-5; cdr3_nt: TGTGCCAGCAAGACGACATCTAACACTGAAGCTTTCTTT; cdr3_aa: CASKTTSNTEAFF
clone_size: -; d_call: -; j_call: TRBJ2-3; v_call: TRBV6-5; cdr3_nt: TGTGCCAGCAGTTACGGGGGCGGGACAGATACGCAGTATTTT; cdr3_aa: CASSYGGGTDTQYF
clone_size: -; d_call: TRBD2; j_call: TRBJ2-1; v_call: TRBV10-1; cdr3_nt: TGCGCCAGCAGTGAGTCTGGAGCGGGAGCCCTAAGGGAGCAGTTCTTC; cdr3_aa: CASSESGAGALREQFF
clone_size: -; d_call: TRBD2; j_call: TRBJ2-2; v_call: TRBV18; cdr3_nt: TGTGCCAGCCCGGGACTAGCGGGAGTAACCGGGGAGCTGTTTTTT; cdr3_aa: CASPGLAGVTGELFF